Listed here are 26 T cell receptor beta chains from one sample, sequenced in a study of CD8+CD57+ T cells in acquired aplastic anemia. Whoever was chosen for sequencing had shown CD8+CD57+ cell expansion by flow cytometry. Profiling that covered TCR beta VDJ and CDR3 relied on genomic DNA as its template. MiXCR was run by TCRdb on the reads, yielding one entry per CDR3 protein. This sample has 150,000 to 160,000 distinct CDR3 sequences, with 52% found just once. The material sequenced was sorted CD4+, CD8+, or CD8+CD57+ T cells (not recorded which) from PBMCs. These receptors all stem from a human donor with aplastic anemia.

This chain uses TRBV10-3 with TRBJ1-5; D gene uncertain. Deletions cut 4 bases from V and 11 bases from J, with 15 bases between. The CDR3 extends over 13 amino acids. The germline V gene has CDR1 ENHRY and CDR2 SYGVKD. The CDR3 reads CAISAPPSDAQHF. The CDR3 DNA reads TGTGCCATCAGTGCCCCGCCCTCAGACGCCCAGCATTTT.

The table lists this clonotype with many counts. The V and J genes are TRBV3-1 and TRBJ2-2; D gene uncertain. Germline values: CDR1 LGHDT, CDR2 YNNKEL (reference sequence). This CDR3 comprises 16 residues. Trimming left V 5 bases short and J 0 bases short, with 13 bases between. This chain's CDR3 is CASSSLGSANTGELFF. CDR3 DNA sequence: TGTGCCAGCAGCTCCCTTGGGTCCGCGAACACCGGGGAGCTGTTTTTT.

V usage is TRBV5-6 and J usage is TRBJ1-5; 7 bases are shared with TRBD1. Germline V gene sequence: CDR1 SGHDT, CDR2 YYEEEE. V lost 0 bases to trimming and J lost 3 bases; unmatched junction nucleotides: 12. This CDR3 is built from 18 residues. The CDR3 region has the DNA TGTGCCAGCAGCTTGGTAGATCTCGGGGAGGGGGCCAATCAGCCCCAGCATTTT. It yields the protein CASSLVDLGEGANQPQHF.

The J gene is TRBJ1-2, the V gene TRBV7-4; D is perhaps TRBD1 (6 bases). This CDR3 contains 14 residues. V was pared by 2 bases and J by 6 bases, with 13 bases between. Germline-derived CDR1 and CDR2 are SGHVT and SQSDAQ. CDR3 protein: CASSLRGSPDGYTF. CDR3 DNA: TGTGCCAGCAGCTTAAGGGGGTCGCCGGATGGCTACACCTTC.

This clonotype was picked up many times. This rearrangement joins TRBV25-1 to TRBJ1-1; no firm D call. CDR3 size: 16 residues. V gave up 0 bases and J gave up 5 bases, with 16 bases separating them. Looked up from germline, CDR1 is MGHDK and CDR2 is SYGVNS. The CDR3: CASSEYRETSGTEAFF. The CDR3 DNA is TGTGCCAGCAGTGAATATCGGGAGACGTCTGGGACTGAAGCTTTCTTT.

This clonotype was seen a few times. The V and J genes are TRBV7-3 and TRBJ2-7; D is unclear. Per germline, CDR1 SGHTA and CDR2 FQGTGA. The length of the CDR3 is 12 residues. Between the trimmed V and J ends, which lost 6 bases and 3 bases, there was a span of 9 bases. The CDR3: CASRGTRYEQYF. The CDR3 coding sequence is TGTGCCAGCAGAGGAACCCGCTACGAGCAGTACTTC.

The chain uses TRBV5-1 and TRBJ2-7, with D perhaps TRBD1 (6 bases). V lost 4 bases and J 2 bases, leaving 13 bases between the germline ends. The CDR3 is 14 residues long. CDR1 and CDR2 (germline): SGHRS, YFSETQ. The CDR3 reads CASSLRDTAYEQYF. In nucleotides, the CDR3 is TGCGCCAGCAGCCTCCGGGACACTGCCTACGAGCAGTACTTC.

This sequence joins TRBV5-1 and TRBJ2-6; tentative D call: TRBD1 (5 bases). The CDR3 loop spans 15 amino acids. The germline gives CDR1 SGHRS, CDR2 YFSETQ. V lost 4 bases to trimming and J lost 1 base, with 9 bases between them. CDR3 amino acids: CASSEHRSGANVLTF. The DNA for the CDR3 is TGCGCCAGCAGCGAACACAGGTCTGGGGCCAACGTCCTGACTTTC.

The chain combines TRBV15 with TRBJ2-5; 8 bases agree with TRBD1. Losses at the gene ends were 2 bases for V and 4 bases for J; bases not matched to a gene: 6. From germline, CDR1 is LNHNV and CDR2 YYDKDF (reference sequence). There are 15 residues in the CDR3. In DNA, the CDR3 is TGTGCCACCAGCAGACCTGGACAGGGAGGAGAGACCCAGTACTTC. It encodes CATSRPGQGGETQYF. Full variable domain (rest looked up from reference TRBV15 and TRBJ2-5): DAMVIQNPRYQVTQFGKPVTLSCSQTLNHNVMYWYQQKSSQAPKLLFHYYDKDFNNEADTPDNFQSRRPNTSFCFLDIRSPGLGDTAMYLCATSRPGQGGETQYFGPGTRLLVL.

This chain uses TRBV5-1 with TRBJ2-5; D is undetermined. The CDR3 runs to 16 residues. In germline, CDR1 is SGHRS, CDR2 YFSETQ. The V gene lost 0 bases and the J gene lost 3 bases, with 15 bases spanning the gap. The CDR3 reads CASSLDIGGDEETQYF. Here the CDR3 DNA reads TGCGCCAGCAGCTTGGATATCGGCGGAGATGAAGAGACCCAGTACTTC.

CDR3 region: CAWKSGMGTNEQYF. In DNA, the CDR3 is TGTGCCTGGAAGAGCGGGATGGGAACCAACGAGCAGTACTTC. This chain uses TRBV30 with TRBJ2-7, with 7 nucleotides matching TRBD2. Germline V gives CDR1 GTSNPN, CDR2 SVGIG (reference sequence). With 4 bases clipped from V and 5 bases from J, the junction kept 11 bases outside the gene matches. The CDR3 extends over 14 amino acids.

This clonotype was observed many times. This chain uses TRBV7-9 with TRBJ2-7; D is perhaps TRBD1 or TRBD2 (5 bases each). This CDR3 has 12 amino acids. Germline V gene lookup returns CDR1 SEHNR and CDR2 FQNEAQ (reference sequence). Trimming shortened V by 8 bases and J by 0 bases, and 8 bases separated the two germline ends. In DNA, the CDR3 is TGTGCCAGCGGGGGATCCTCCTACGAGCAGTACTTC. Protein: CASGGSSYEQYF.

The chain uses TRBV7-4 and TRBJ2-5; D gene ambiguous. The germline CDR1 and CDR2 sequences are SGHVT and SQSDAQ. CDR3 size: 15 residues. The V end lost 1 base, the J end lost 2 bases, and 11 bases lay between the germline ends. The CDR3 nucleotides are TGTGCCAGCAGCTTAGGACATCGGCTTCAAGAGACCCAGTACTTC. Protein product: CASSLGHRLQETQYF.

The chain joins TRBV2 to TRBJ2-2; 10 nucleotides line up with TRBD2. V was pared by 2 bases and J by 4 bases, with 13 bases of the junction left unmatched. Per germline, CDR1 SNHLY and CDR2 FYNNEI. The CDR3 spans 19 residues. DNA of the CDR3: TGTGCCAGCAGTGAATCAGGGAGCGGGAGGGCCAGGGTCACCGGGGAGCTGTTTTTT. Its translation: CASSESGSGRARVTGELFF.

The genes are TRBV13 and TRBJ2-2; D possibly corresponds to TRBD1 (6 bases). This CDR3 is built from 15 residues. V was shortened by 5 bases and J by 0 bases, with 10 bases between the two germline ends. Germline V gene sequence: CDR1 PRHDT, CDR2 FYEKMQ (reference sequence). CDR3 sequence reads: CASSAGTTNTGELFF. For the CDR3, the DNA is TGTGCCAGCAGCGCCGGGACAACGAACACCGGGGAGCTGTTTTTT.

This clonotype was seen a handful of times. This chain connects TRBV19 to TRBJ1-1; the D gene is possibly TRBD1 (6 bases). This CDR3 contains 12 residues. Trimming removed 11 bases from V and 1 base from J, with 11 bases in between. From germline, CDR1 is LNHDA and CDR2 SQIVND (reference sequence). This chain's CDR3 is CACLGQNTEAFF. Written as DNA, the CDR3 is TGTGCCTGTCTGGGACAGAACACTGAAGCTTTCTTT.

This clonotype was picked up many times. The genes are TRBV7-2 and TRBJ2-7, with TRBD2 identical over 7 bases. V was clipped by 4 bases and J by 3 bases; unmatched bases: 9. CDR1 SGHTA and CDR2 FQGNSA come from the germline V gene. This CDR3 is 15 amino acids long. The CDR3 sequence is CASSWDWGGGYEQYF. The CDR3 DNA sequence: TGTGCCAGCAGCTGGGACTGGGGCGGGGGCTACGAGCAGTACTTC.

The chain joins TRBV10-3 to TRBJ1-6; 9 positions match TRBD1. The CDR3 extends over 16 amino acids. Per germline, CDR1 ENHRY and CDR2 SYGVKD. Unmatched junction bases numbered 14, after V lost 8 bases and J lost 9 bases. This chain's CDR3 is CAIAAHGTGKISPLHF. CDR3 DNA: TGTGCCATCGCCGCACACGGGACAGGGAAGATTTCACCCCTCCACTTT.

This clonotype was recorded a few times. CDR3 in DNA: TGTGCCACCAGCATATGGGACAGGGGCTACGAGCAGTACTTC. It specifies CATSIWDRGYEQYF. The rearrangement uses TRBV15 and TRBJ2-7; 10 nucleotides line up with TRBD1. Germline CDR1 reads LNHNV; CDR2 reads YYDKDF (reference sequence). The CDR3 length is 14 residues. V trimming: 4 bases; J trimming: 3 bases; junction bases outside the gene matches: 3. The entire variable domain, with the rest obtained from reference TRBV15 and TRBJ2-7, is as follows: DAMVIQNPRYQVTQFGKPVTLSCSQTLNHNVMYWYQQKSSQAPKLLFHYYDKDFNNEADTPDNFQSRRPNTSFCFLDIRSPGLGDTAMYLCATSIWDRGYEQYFGPGTRLTVT.

Regarding this clonotype: Given a much more abundant clone one base away, this may be a read error. The chain has TRBV6-1 and TRBJ2-2; D is ambiguous. Trimming removed 4 bases from V and 6 bases from J, with 9 bases in between. Per the germline V gene, CDR1 is MNHNS and CDR2 is SASEGT. The CDR3 runs 13 residues. CDR3 in amino acids: CASSVVVAGELFF. As DNA, the CDR3 is TGTGCCAGCAGTGTAGTCGTGGCCGGGGAGCTGTTTTTT.

The genes are TRBV7-9 and TRBJ2-5, with a possible D match to TRBD2 (6 bases). The CDR3 contains 14 residues. The V gene's germline CDR1 is SEHNR and CDR2 FQNEAQ (reference sequence). Trimming pared 4 bases from V and 7 bases from J, leaving 16 bases between. CDR3 sequence: CASSSHAGGVTQYF. The CDR3 DNA reads TGTGCCAGCAGCTCCCATGCGGGCGGGGTGACCCAGTACTTC.

The J gene is TRBJ2-7, the V gene TRBV5-8; TRBD2 is a possible D gene (6 bases). CDR3 size: 15 residues. V was trimmed by 3 bases and J by 7 bases, leaving 20 bases between them. In germline, CDR1 is SGHTS, CDR2 YDEGEE. CDR3 loop: CASSYRSARAGEQYF. CDR3 DNA: TGTGCCAGCAGCTACCGATCGGCGCGGGCGGGGGAGCAGTACTTC.

This clonotype has more than one count but fewer than ten. The chain carries TRBV7-3 and TRBJ2-3; no clear D. Between the trimmed V and J ends, which lost 1 base and 5 bases, there was a span of 4 bases. Germline CDR1 is SGHTA and CDR2 is FQGTGA. The CDR3 consists of 12 residues. The CDR3 bases are TGTGCCAGCAGCTTAAATTTAGATACGCAGTATTTT. Translation: CASSLNLDTQYF.

Of note for this clonotype: Given a much more abundant clone one base away, this may be a read error. No conserved phenylalanine or tryptophan is present at the end of the CDR3, so a read error is the likely explanation. V is TRBV2 and J is TRBJ2-4, with D unclear. Germline assignment: CDR1 SNHLY and CDR2 FYNNEI. V was shortened by 6 bases and J by 9 bases, with 12 bases between the two germline ends. The CDR3 runs to 12 residues. The chain's CDR3 is CASRGGALIQYL. The CDR3 region has the DNA TGTGCCAGCAGAGGCGGCGCACTCATTCAGTACTTG.

The chain joins TRBV19 to TRBJ1-5; a possible D gene is TRBD1 (5 bases). Trimming left V 8 bases short and J 6 bases short, with 20 bases between. The length of the CDR3 is 15 residues. Germline CDR1 reads LNHDA; CDR2 reads SQIVND (reference sequence). CDR3 amino acids: CASGAPRAGIQPQHF. In DNA, the CDR3 is TGTGCCAGTGGGGCTCCCAGGGCTGGCATTCAGCCCCAGCATTTT. The full variable domain, with the rest looked up from reference TRBV19 and TRBJ1-5, is DGGITQSPKYLFRKEGQNVTLSCEQNLNHDAMYWYRQDPGQGLRLIYYSQIVNDFQKGDIAEGYSVSREKKESFPLTVTSAQKNPTAFYLCASGAPRAGIQPQHFGDGTRLSIL.

In regard to this clonotype: One base away lies a much larger clone, so this may be a sequencing read error. V and J are TRBV7-3 and TRBJ2-5, with D tentatively TRBD1 (7 bases). The CDR3 loop spans 14 amino acids. The V and J ends lost 6 bases and 9 bases respectively, with 20 bases between them. Germline CDR1 is SGHTA and CDR2 is FQGTGA. This CDR3 reads CASSYRGLDEAQYF. CDR3 nucleotide sequence: TGTGCCAGCAGTTACAGGGGACTTGACGAGGCCCAGTACTTC.